A single sample is the source of the 16 T cell receptor beta chains below, sequenced in a study of T-cell memory formation after mild COVID-19. Each CDR3 protein is one row after TCRdb ran MiXCR on the 5' RACE reads. The sample lists approximately 16,000 distinct CDR3 sequences, roughly 21% occurring once. The sequenced sample consisted of PBMCs or a T cell subset sorted from them (not recorded which). The origin of the receptors is a man aged 18 to 30 who had mild COVID-19 (a few samples of this study predate the infection). Cell type and time point are not known.

This clonotype was recorded many times. The rearrangement joins TRBV14 to TRBJ2-6, with D hard to call. The germline CDR1 and CDR2 sequences are SGHDN and FVKESK. The V gene lost 2 bases and the J gene lost 3 bases, with 14 bases spanning the gap. The CDR3 sequence is 17 residues long. CDR3 loop: CASSQRTGLVGANVLTF. CDR3 nucleotides: TGTGCCAGCAGCCAAAGGACCGGTTTGGTTGGGGCCAACGTCCTGACTTTC.

This clonotype was picked up a small number of times. In nucleotides, the CDR3 is TGTGCCAGCAGTCGCCCGGGACAGGGGACCACTGAAGCTTTCTTT. This gives the protein CASSRPGQGTTEAFF. The chain links TRBV12-3 or TRBV12-4 to TRBJ1-1; 10 nucleotides line up with TRBD1. CDR3 length: 15 amino acids. V trimming: 5 bases; J trimming: 4 bases; junction bases outside the gene matches: 7.

This clonotype was counted at least ten times. This chain connects TRBV20-1 to TRBJ1-1; D unresolved. Germline assignment: CDR1 DFQATT and CDR2 SNEGSKA (reference sequence). V lost 3 bases and J lost 3, with 8 bases in between. This CDR3 spans 12 amino acids. CDR3 nucleotides: TGCAGTGCTAGGGTTCGCGACACTGAAGCTTTCTTT. This translates into CSARVRDTEAFF.

Many counts were recorded for this clonotype. The rearrangement uses TRBV9 and TRBJ2-1, with a weak D call TRBD1 (5 bases). The CDR3 extends over 15 amino acids. The V and J ends lost 0 bases and 5 bases respectively, with 12 bases between them. The germline gives CDR1 SGDLS, CDR2 YYNGEE. CDR3 sequence reads: CASSVVGWGDNEQFF. As DNA, the CDR3 is TGTGCCAGCAGCGTAGTGGGGTGGGGCGACAATGAGCAGTTCTTC. Drawing the rest from reference TRBV9 and TRBJ2-1, the complete variable domain is DSGVTQTPKHLITATGQRVTLRCSPRSGDLSVYWYQQSLDQGLQFLIQYYNGEERAKGNILERFSAQQFPDLHSELNLSSLELGDSALYFCASSVVGWGDNEQFFGPGTRLTVL.

This clonotype was counted ten times or more. The chain links TRBV20-1 to TRBJ1-5; D gene unclear. The CDR3 is made up of 15 amino acids. V was clipped by 3 bases and J by 9 bases, with 21 bases between them. Germline-derived CDR1 and CDR2 are DFQATT and SNEGSKA (reference sequence). This CDR3 is CSAREKGNWPWPQHF. The CDR3 bases are TGCAGTGCTAGGGAAAAGGGAAATTGGCCGTGGCCCCAGCATTTT.

This clonotype was seen at least ten times. The chain couples TRBV9 to TRBJ2-3, with D perhaps TRBD1 (5 bases). The CDR3 has 14 residues. V lost 3 bases to trimming and J lost 4 bases, with 12 bases between them. CDR1 and CDR2 from the germline V gene are SGDLS and YYNGEE. DNA of the CDR3: TGTGCCAGCAGCGAGAGTGGGGCGGCAGATACGCAGTATTTT. This translates into CASSESGAADTQYF.

This clonotype turned up a few times. The rearrangement uses TRBV5-1 and TRBJ2-7, with 10 bases that match TRBD2. CDR3 length: 14 amino acids. The V and J ends lost 2 bases and 4 bases, in that order; junction bases with no gene match: 3. Germline CDR1 and CDR2: SGHRS and YFSETQ. The CDR3: CASSFSSGGYEQYV. As DNA, the CDR3 is TGCGCCAGCAGCTTTTCTAGCGGGGGTTACGAGCAGTACGTC.

This clonotype appeared many times. The chain recombines TRBV7-8 with TRBJ1-5, with 9 bases fitting TRBD1. CDR1 and CDR2 (germline): SGHVS, FQNEAQ. This CDR3 spans 20 amino acids. J was trimmed by 1 base and V by 1 base; bases with no gene match: 14. The CDR3 loop reads CASSLEVPGQGLRSNQPQHF. DNA of the CDR3: TGTGCCAGCAGCTTAGAAGTCCCCGGACAGGGGTTAAGAAGCAATCAGCCCCAGCATTTT.

This clonotype was seen a handful of times. This chain links TRBV15 with TRBJ2-3; D is unclear. Trimming shortened V by 5 bases and J by 6 bases, and 9 bases separated the two germline ends. Per the germline V gene, CDR1 is LNHNV and CDR2 is YYDKDF (reference sequence). The CDR3 sequence is 12 residues long. CDR3 coding DNA: TGTGCCACCAGCCCTATAAGCGATACGCAGTATTTT. It codes for CATSPISDTQYF.

This chain joins TRBV6-2 or TRBV6-3 and TRBJ1-1; the D is unclear. Germline V gene lookup returns CDR1 MNHEY and CDR2 SVGEGT. Between the trimmed V and J ends, which lost 2 bases and 8 bases, there was a span of 9 bases. CDR3 length: 12 residues. The CDR3: CASSYPTREAFF. In nucleotides, the CDR3 is TGTGCCAGCAGTTACCCAACACGAGAAGCTTTCTTT.

This clonotype was seen ten or more times. CDR3 DNA: TGTGCCAGCAGTAGGAGCGGGGGGCTCACAGATACGCAGTATTTT. It specifies CASSRSGGLTDTQYF. The chain has TRBV12-3 or TRBV12-4 and TRBJ2-3; 9 bases align to TRBD2. The CDR3 is 15 residues long. The trim removed 5 bases at V and 2 bases at J, leaving 5 bases unmatched.

The DNA for the CDR3 is TGTGCCAGCAGCTTAGGAGGCAGTCTCCCCTACGAGCAGTACTTC. This gives the protein CASSLGGSLPYEQYF. The rearrangement links TRBV11-2 to TRBJ2-7; D not resolved. With 1 base removed from V and 2 bases from J, the gap between germline ends came to 12 bases. This CDR3 comprises 15 residues. Germline CDR1 SGHAT, CDR2 FQNNGV. Complete variable domain (other parts from reference TRBV11-2 and TRBJ2-7): EAGVAQSPRYKIIEKRQSVAFWCNPISGHATLYWYQQILGQGPKLLIQFQNNGVVDDSQLPKDRFSAERLKGVDSTLKIQPAKLEDSAVYLCASSLGGSLPYEQYFGPGTRLTVT.

J is TRBJ1-1 and V is TRBV11-2; no definite D call. Germline V CDR1 and CDR2: SGHAT, FQNNGV. Trimming removed 5 bases from V and 4 bases from J, with 17 bases in between. The CDR3 length is 15 residues. CDR3 nucleotides: TGTGCCAGCAGCCTACCCGACCCTTTGGGCACTGAAGCTTTCTTT. This gives the protein CASSLPDPLGTEAFF. Looking up the rest from reference TRBV11-2 and TRBJ1-1 gives the full variable domain: EAGVAQSPRYKIIEKRQSVAFWCNPISGHATLYWYQQILGQGPKLLIQFQNNGVVDDSQLPKDRFSAERLKGVDSTLKIQPAKLEDSAVYLCASSLPDPLGTEAFFGQGTRLTVV.

This clonotype has ten or more counts. The CDR3: CASSLDQGMNTEAFF. Here the CDR3 DNA reads TGTGCCAGCAGCTTGGATCAGGGAATGAACACTGAAGCTTTCTTT. V gene TRBV5-4 combines with J gene TRBJ1-1; perhaps TRBD1 as D (5 bases). The germline V gene has CDR1 SGHNT and CDR2 YYREEE (reference sequence). V was pared by 0 bases and J by 0 bases, with 9 bases between. There are 15 residues in the CDR3.

The chain joins TRBV12-3 or TRBV12-4 to TRBJ2-1; D is unresolved. V dropped 3 bases and J dropped 0 bases, with 12 bases sitting between them. This CDR3 is 16 amino acids long. CDR3 region: CASSLKVGPSYNEQFF. DNA of the CDR3: TGTGCCAGCAGTTTGAAAGTGGGTCCCTCCTACAATGAGCAGTTCTTC.

This clonotype was seen repeatedly, ten times or more. The chain carries TRBV27 and TRBJ2-7, with a possible D match to TRBD1 (6 bases). Germline loops: CDR1 MNHEY, CDR2 SMNVEV (reference sequence). The CDR3 is made up of 13 amino acids. The V gene lost 4 bases and the J gene lost 2 bases, with 9 bases spanning the gap. CDR3: CASSSNRAYEQYV. The CDR3 nucleotides are TGTGCCAGCAGTTCCAACAGGGCCTACGAGCAGTACGTC.